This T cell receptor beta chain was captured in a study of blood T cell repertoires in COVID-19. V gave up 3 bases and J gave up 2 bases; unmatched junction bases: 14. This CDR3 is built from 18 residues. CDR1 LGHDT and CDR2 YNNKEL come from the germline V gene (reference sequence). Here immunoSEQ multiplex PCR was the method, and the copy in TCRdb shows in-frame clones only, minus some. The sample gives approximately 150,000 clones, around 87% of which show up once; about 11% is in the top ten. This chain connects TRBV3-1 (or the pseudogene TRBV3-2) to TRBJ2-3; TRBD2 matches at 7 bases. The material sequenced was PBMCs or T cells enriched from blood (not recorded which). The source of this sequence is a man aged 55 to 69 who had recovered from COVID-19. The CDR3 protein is CASSQAPPAGLNTDTQYF. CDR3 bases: TGTGCCAGCAGCCAGGCCCCACCAGCGGGGCTAAACACAGATACGCAGTATTTT.